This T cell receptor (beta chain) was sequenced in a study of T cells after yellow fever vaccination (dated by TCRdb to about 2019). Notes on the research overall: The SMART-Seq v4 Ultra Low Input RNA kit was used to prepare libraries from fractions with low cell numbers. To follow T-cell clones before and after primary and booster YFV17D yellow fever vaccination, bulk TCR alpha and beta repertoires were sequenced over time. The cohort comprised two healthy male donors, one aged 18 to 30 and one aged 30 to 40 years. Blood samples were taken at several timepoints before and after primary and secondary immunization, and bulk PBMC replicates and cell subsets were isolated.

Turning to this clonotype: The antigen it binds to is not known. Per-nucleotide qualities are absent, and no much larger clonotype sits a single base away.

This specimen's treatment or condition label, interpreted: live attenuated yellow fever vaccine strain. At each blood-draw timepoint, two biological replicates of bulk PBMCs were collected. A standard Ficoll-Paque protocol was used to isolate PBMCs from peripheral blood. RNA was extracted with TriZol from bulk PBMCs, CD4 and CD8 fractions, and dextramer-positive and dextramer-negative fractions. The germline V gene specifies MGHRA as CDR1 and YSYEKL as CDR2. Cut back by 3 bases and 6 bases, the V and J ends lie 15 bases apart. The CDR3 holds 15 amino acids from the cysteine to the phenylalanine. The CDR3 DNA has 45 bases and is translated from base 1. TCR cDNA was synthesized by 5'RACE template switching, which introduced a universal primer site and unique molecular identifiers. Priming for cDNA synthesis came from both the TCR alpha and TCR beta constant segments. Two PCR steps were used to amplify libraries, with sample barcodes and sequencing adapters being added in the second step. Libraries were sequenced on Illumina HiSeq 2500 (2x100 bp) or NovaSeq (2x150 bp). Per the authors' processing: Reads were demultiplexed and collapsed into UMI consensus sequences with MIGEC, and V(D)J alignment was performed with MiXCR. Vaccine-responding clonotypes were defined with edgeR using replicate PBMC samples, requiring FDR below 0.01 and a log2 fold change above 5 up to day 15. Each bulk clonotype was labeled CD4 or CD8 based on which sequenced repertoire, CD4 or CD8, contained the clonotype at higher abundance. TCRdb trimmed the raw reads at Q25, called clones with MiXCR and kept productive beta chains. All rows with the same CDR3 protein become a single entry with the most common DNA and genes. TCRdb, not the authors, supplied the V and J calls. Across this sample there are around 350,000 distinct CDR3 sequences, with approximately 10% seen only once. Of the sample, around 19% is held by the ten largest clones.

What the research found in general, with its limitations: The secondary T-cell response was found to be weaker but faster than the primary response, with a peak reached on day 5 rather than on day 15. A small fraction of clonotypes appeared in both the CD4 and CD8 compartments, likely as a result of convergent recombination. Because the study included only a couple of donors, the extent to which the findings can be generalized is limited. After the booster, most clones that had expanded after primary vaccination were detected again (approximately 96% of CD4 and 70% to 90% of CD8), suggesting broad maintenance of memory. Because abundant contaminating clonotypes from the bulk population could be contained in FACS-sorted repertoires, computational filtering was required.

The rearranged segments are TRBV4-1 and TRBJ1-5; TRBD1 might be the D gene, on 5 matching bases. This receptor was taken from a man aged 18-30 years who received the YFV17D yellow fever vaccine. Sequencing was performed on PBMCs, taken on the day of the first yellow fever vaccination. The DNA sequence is TGCGCCAGCAGCCACCCAGGGTCGAATCGTCAGCCCCAGCATTTT. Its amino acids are CASSHPGSNRQPQHF.